Detailed here is one T cell receptor beta chain. This entry belongs to a study of T cells in Graves' hyperthyroidism and ophthalmopathy. Study overall: Pretreatment peripheral blood was obtained at initial diagnosis.

Amplified regions were TCR beta CDR3 sequences from RNA transcripts. HTBI primers were the set used in a first-round RT-PCR of the TCR CDR3. TCRdb passed the multiplex PCR reads through MiXCR, listing each CDR3 protein once. The sample lists some 760,000 distinct CDR3 sequences, around 15% occurring once. Per the germline V gene, CDR1 is KGHDR and CDR2 is SFDVKD. With 2 bases removed from V and 9 bases from J, the gap between germline ends came to 15 bases. CDR3 length: 14 residues. The origin of this receptor is a woman under 30 with Graves' hyperthyroidism. This rearrangement joins TRBV24-1 to TRBJ1-1; a weak D match, TRBD1 (5 bases). The specimen was blood. The CDR3 sequence: CATSDSGTSRKAFF. The CDR3 DNA sequence: TGTGCCACCAGTGATTCCGGGACCTCAAGGAAAGCTTTCTTT.